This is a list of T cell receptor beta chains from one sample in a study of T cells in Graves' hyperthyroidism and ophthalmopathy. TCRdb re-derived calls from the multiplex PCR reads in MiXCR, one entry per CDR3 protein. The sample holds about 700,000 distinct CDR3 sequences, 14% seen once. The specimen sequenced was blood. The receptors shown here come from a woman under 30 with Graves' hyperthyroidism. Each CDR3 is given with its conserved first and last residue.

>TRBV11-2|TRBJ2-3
CASSFEDRTGGTDTQYF
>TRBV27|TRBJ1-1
CASSRVRNTEAFF
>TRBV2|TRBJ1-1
CASREGLGNTEAFF
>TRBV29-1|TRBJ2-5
CSVEEQPRETQYF
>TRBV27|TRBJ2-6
CASSLWTAISGANVLTF
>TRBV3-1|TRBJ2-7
CASSQDPWWYEQYF
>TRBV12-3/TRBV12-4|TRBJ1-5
CASSFLSVDQPQHF
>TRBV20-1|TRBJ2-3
CSARGRQWGTDTQYF
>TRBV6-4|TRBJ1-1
CASKANPNTEAFF
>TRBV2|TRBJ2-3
CASSEIGSGRYRDTQYF
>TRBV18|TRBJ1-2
CASSPQGAGYPDGYTF
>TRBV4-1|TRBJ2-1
CASSRTTSAYEQFF
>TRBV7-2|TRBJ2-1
CASSLMGNVINEQFF
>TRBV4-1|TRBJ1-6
CASSLRQGRYSPLHF